Below are 18 T cell receptor beta chains sequenced from a single sample in a study of cytomegalovirus exposure and HLA in healthy donors. 60 Vbeta and 13 Jbeta primers were used in PCR. The data were produced by immunoSEQ multiplex PCR, yet TCRdb's version contains in-frame clones alone and is incomplete. The sample has about 84,000 clones; about three quarters are singletons. Sequencing used PBMCs. These receptors were obtained from a male donor in good health and CMV-seropositive.

The chain couples TRBV5-1 to TRBJ1-1; the D gene is possibly TRBD1 (5 bases). CDR1 SGHRS and CDR2 YFSETQ come from the germline V gene. This CDR3 is 15 amino acids long. V shed 0 bases and J shed 6 bases, with 15 bases lying between them. The CDR3 sequence is CASSLEGRAESEAFF. The CDR3 DNA follows: TGCGCCAGCAGCTTGGAAGGCAGGGCGGAGTCTGAAGCTTTCTTT.

The chain couples TRBV5-6 to TRBJ2-5, with 12 nucleotides matching TRBD2. Germline V CDR1 and CDR2: SGHDT, YYEEEE. V lost 4 bases to trimming and J lost 1 base; unmatched junction nucleotides: 8. The CDR3 totals 17 residues. CDR3 DNA: TGTGCCAGCAGCGCTAGCGGGAGGGCCGTAGCCCAAGAGACCCAGTACTTC. Its translation: CASSASGRAVAQETQYF.

The rearrangement uses TRBV9 and TRBJ2-1, with no clear D. Germline values: CDR1 SGDLS, CDR2 YYNGEE. V was cut by 4 bases and J by 2 bases, with 13 bases left in between. CDR3 length: 15 residues. The CDR3 sequence: CASSFSGVTYNEQFF. In DNA form, the CDR3 reads TGTGCCAGCAGCTTCTCGGGTGTAACCTACAATGAGCAGTTCTTC.

This chain uses TRBV5-1 with TRBJ1-1; 9 positions match TRBD1. The CDR3 covers 18 residues. Per germline, CDR1 SGHRS and CDR2 YFSETQ. The ends lost 4 bases at V and 3 bases at J; junction bases unmatched: 16. The CDR3 protein is CASSGGSKLGQGYTEAFF. In DNA, the CDR3 is TGCGCCAGCAGCGGGGGGTCGAAGTTGGGACAGGGTTACACTGAAGCTTTCTTT.

Only a few counts were recorded for this clone. The chain employs TRBV6-5 and TRBJ2-2; D unclear. Germline CDR1 and CDR2: MNHEY and SVGAGI. V lost 6 bases, J lost 1 base, and 9 bases lay in between. The CDR3 runs to 14 residues. This CDR3 is CASRVQRNTGELFF. The CDR3 region has the DNA TGTGCCAGCAGAGTACAACGGAACACCGGGGAGCTGTTTTTT.

The chain employs TRBV15 and TRBJ2-6; D is unclear. Trimming pared 5 bases from V and 0 bases from J, leaving 8 bases between. Germline-derived CDR1 and CDR2 are LNHNV and YYDKDF (reference sequence). The CDR3 runs 15 residues. CDR3 DNA sequence: TGTGCCACCAGCCCCAGGCTCTCTGGGGCCAACGTCCTGACTTTC. It specifies CATSPRLSGANVLTF.

The chain couples TRBV28 to TRBJ2-7; D uncertain. This CDR3 has 12 residues. Germline V lookup: CDR1 MDHEN, CDR2 SYDVKM. V was pared by 8 bases and J by 2 bases, with 10 bases between. In DNA, the CDR3 is TGTGCCAGCCTGGGCACGACCTACGAGCAGTACTTC. It specifies CASLGTTYEQYF.

The chain employs TRBV7-2 and TRBJ1-3; D might be TRBD1 (5 bases). V lost 5 bases and J lost 0, with 11 bases in between. This CDR3 region has 15 residues. Germline V gives CDR1 SGHTA, CDR2 FQGNSA. The CDR3 region is CASSVGLNSGNTIYF. The CDR3 DNA is TGTGCCAGCAGCGTGGGACTTAACTCTGGAAACACCATATATTTT.

This chain connects TRBV30 to TRBJ2-7; perhaps TRBD1 as D (5 bases). The CDR3 loop spans 18 amino acids. Germline V gene sequence: CDR1 GTSNPN, CDR2 SVGIG (reference sequence). V lost 0 bases and J 0 bases, leaving 21 bases between the germline ends. DNA of the CDR3: TGTGCCTGGAGTGTATTGGCGGCTTGGGGCCCCAGCTCCTACGAGCAGTACTTC. Its translation is CAWSVLAAWGPSSYEQYF.

The V and J genes are TRBV5-8 and TRBJ2-3; D perhaps matches TRBD2 (6 bases). CDR3 size: 15 residues. Germline CDR1 and CDR2: SGHTS and YDEGEE. V dropped 0 bases and J dropped 7 bases, with 15 bases sitting between them. CDR3 residues: CASSLETSPKNTQYF. CDR3 DNA sequence: TGTGCCAGCAGCTTGGAAACTAGCCCGAAGAATACGCAGTATTTT. Full variable domain (outside the CDR3, taken from reference TRBV5-8 and TRBJ2-3): EAGVTQSPTHLIKTRGQQATLRCSPISGHTSVYWYQQALGLGLQFLLWYDEGEERNRGNFPPRFSGRQFPNYSSELNVNALELEDSALYLCASSLETSPKNTQYFGPGTRLTVL.

Points on this clone: Germline is not matched at one junction end, which may reflect a read error. This sequence joins TRBV5-1 and TRBJ1-3, with D maybe TRBD1 (6 bases). CDR3 length: 14 residues. CDR1 is SGHRS, CDR2 YFSETQ, per germline. The CDR3 region has the DNA TGCGCCAGCAGCTTACAGGGAAGTGGAGACACCATATATTTT. This sequence encodes CASSLQGSGDTIYF.

The chain carries TRBV4-3 and TRBJ2-1, with 12 bases identical to TRBD2. This CDR3 contains 16 residues. CDR1 and CDR2 from the germline V gene are LGHNA and YSLEER. Losses at the gene ends were 4 bases for V and 8 bases for J; bases not matched to a gene: 9. This CDR3 is CASSPVLAGGPYEQFF. The DNA of the CDR3 is TGCGCCAGCAGCCCAGTCCTAGCGGGAGGGCCTTATGAGCAGTTCTTC.

The chain carries TRBV19 and TRBJ2-1; D perhaps matches TRBD1 (6 bases). The CDR3 length is 13 residues. V lost 4 bases and J lost 4, with 8 bases in between. Germline CDR1 is LNHDA and CDR2 is SQIVND (reference sequence). Here the CDR3 reads CASSNTGYNEQFF. The CDR3 nucleotides read TGTGCCAGTAGTAACACAGGGTACAATGAGCAGTTCTTC. The full variable domain, rest sourced from reference TRBV19 and TRBJ2-1, is DGGITQSPKYLFRKEGQNVTLSCEQNLNHDAMYWYRQDPGQGLRLIYYSQIVNDFQKGDIAEGYSVSREKKESFPLTVTSAQKNPTAFYLCASSNTGYNEQFFGPGTRLTVL.

This clone occurred a few times. The chain joins TRBV28 to TRBJ1-1, with a tentative D call TRBD1 (6 bases). Germline CDR1 is MDHEN and CDR2 is SYDVKM. The ends were cut back, 5 bases at V and 0 bases at J, with 13 bases in the middle. This CDR3 comprises 15 residues. As DNA, the CDR3 is TGTGCCAGCAGTCCCCCGACAGGAATGAACACTGAAGCTTTCTTT. Its protein is CASSPPTGMNTEAFF.

This chain joins TRBV27 and TRBJ2-3; TRBD2 matches 7 bases. Germline CDR1 MNHEY, CDR2 SMNVEV (reference sequence). Trimming removed 6 bases from V and 0 bases from J; junction bases left unmatched: 12. The CDR3 extends over 17 amino acids. CDR3 bases: TGTGCCAGCAGGAACCGGGACTACCAAAAAAGCACAGATACGCAGTATTTT. Translating it yields CASRNRDYQKSTDTQYF.

V and J are TRBV11-1 and TRBJ2-5; D is undetermined. Germline lookup yields CDR1 SGHAT and CDR2 FQDESV (reference sequence). Trimming took 2 bases from V and 5 from J, leaving 12 bases between them. The CDR3 totals 14 residues. The CDR3 DNA reads as TGTGCCAGCAGCTTAAGTTGGTTCGGGGAGACCCAGTACTTC. Its translation: CASSLSWFGETQYF.

The chain carries TRBV14 and TRBJ2-5, with 15 bases aligning to TRBD2. The CDR3 has 18 amino acids. Germline CDR1 reads SGHDN; CDR2 reads FVKESK. V trimming: 5 bases; J trimming: 4 bases; junction bases outside the gene matches: 11. CDR3 in amino acids: CASSKPGLAGGALETQYF. CDR3 DNA: TGTGCCAGCAGCAAACCGGGACTAGCGGGGGGAGCGTTAGAGACCCAGTACTTC.

The chain links TRBV6-6 to TRBJ2-1; TRBD2 matches 11 bases. The ends lost 6 bases at V and 4 bases at J; junction bases unmatched: 2. CDR3 length: 14 residues. The V gene's germline CDR1 is MNHNY and CDR2 SVGAGI (reference sequence). DNA of the CDR3: TGTGCCAGCAGGTCTAGCGGGAGGTACAATGAGCAGTTCTTC. This codes for CASRSSGRYNEQFF.